These 2 T cell receptor beta chains originate from one sample sequenced in a study of memory B cells and T cells in multiple sclerosis. The antigens of these receptors remain unknown. Profiling relied on immunoSEQ multiplex PCR, and the TCRdb table lists in-frame clones only, not all of them. The sample has some 49,000 clones; almost 85% are singletons. After stimulus-free culture, autoproliferating CFSE-dim and non-proliferating CFSE-high T cells were sequenced separately. Cultures began with roughly 49 million CFSE-labeled PBMCs, unstimulated for 7 to 8 days, with replicate wells pooled. Source material: PBMCs from blood kept in culture. The source of these receptors is a human donor with multiple sclerosis.

The V and J genes are TRBV9 and TRBJ2-7; D uncertain. Trimming cost V 2 bases and J 5 bases, with 11 bases left between them. The CDR3 is 13 amino acids. Germline loops: CDR1 SGDLS, CDR2 YYNGEE. As DNA, the CDR3 is TGTGCCAGCAGCGTGGAAGGTTGGAACGAGCAGTACTTC. Translation gives CASSVEGWNEQYF.

V gene TRBV28 combines with J gene TRBJ2-5; D possibly corresponds to TRBD2 (6 bases). Germline-derived CDR1 and CDR2 are MDHEN and SYDVKM. The CDR3 contains 10 residues. Trimming removed 6 bases from V and 10 bases from J, with 9 bases in between. Here the CDR3 DNA reads TGTGCCAGCAGCTCGGAGGGCCAGTACTTC. Its protein product is CASSSEGQYF.